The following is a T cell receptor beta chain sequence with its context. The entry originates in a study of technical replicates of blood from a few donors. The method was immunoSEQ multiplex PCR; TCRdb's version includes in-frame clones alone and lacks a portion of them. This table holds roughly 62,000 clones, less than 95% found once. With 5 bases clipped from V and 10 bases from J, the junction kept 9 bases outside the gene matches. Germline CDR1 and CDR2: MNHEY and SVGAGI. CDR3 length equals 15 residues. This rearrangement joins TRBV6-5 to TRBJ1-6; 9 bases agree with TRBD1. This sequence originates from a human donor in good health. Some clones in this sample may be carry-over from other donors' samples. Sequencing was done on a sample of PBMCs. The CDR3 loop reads CASSRDRAYLSPLHF. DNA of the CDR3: TGTGCCAGCAGTCGGGACAGGGCTTATCTCTCACCCCTCCACTTT.